Sequencing of this TCR beta chain was carried out in a study of CD8 T cells in ankylosing spondylitis. Whole-study findings and limits: Enrichment of disease-linked clones was reportedly significant in matched ankylosing spondylitis synovial fluid. Disease-linked clones proved CD8+ and comparatively uncommon in peripheral blood.

This clonotype was counted a few times. No antigen is known for it. From germline, CDR1 is DFQATT and CDR2 SNEGSKA (reference sequence). This CDR3 has 14 amino acids. The ends were cut back, 3 bases at V and 4 bases at J, with 14 bases in the middle. TCRdb reanalysed the 5' RACE reads using MiXCR and keeps one entry per CDR3 protein. Of a few hundred thousand distinct CDR3 sequences in the sample, 9.5% to 12% were seen once. The V call is TRBV20-1, the J call TRBJ2-3; D possibly uses TRBD1 or TRBD2 (5 bases each). Sequencing was done on a sample of blood, either unsorted or a sorted T cell fraction (not recorded which). The sequence was collected from a male donor with ankylosing spondylitis or in good health (not recorded which). CDR3 DNA: TGCAGTGCTAGTACGCCGGGACCCCCAGATACGCAGTATTTT. It yields the protein CSASTPGPPDTQYF.